The 25 T cell receptor beta chains reported below all come from one sample, sequenced in a study of chemoradiotherapy in HPV16-positive cancers. Method: immunoSEQ multiplex PCR; TCRdb's copy keeps in-frame clones and lacks some. The sample has 6,000 to 7,500 clones, 71% seen once. The material was tumor tissue, obtained from a patient who underwent chemoradiotherapy. These receptors originate from a human donor with HPV-associated anogenital cancer.

This chain connects TRBV6-1 to TRBJ2-3; the D gene could be TRBD1 or TRBD2 (6 bases each). This CDR3 contains 17 residues. Germline CDR1 reads MNHNS; CDR2 reads SASEGT. Trimming shortened V by 2 bases and J by 0 bases, and 15 bases separated the two germline ends. As DNA, the CDR3 is TGTGCCAGCAGTGAATCCGGTCGGGGGCCGAGCACAGATACGCAGTATTTT. Translated: CASSESGRGPSTDTQYF.

The rearrangement links TRBV2 to TRBJ2-7; D unresolved. Germline V gives CDR1 SNHLY, CDR2 FYNNEI. This CDR3 spans 12 amino acids. V lost 6 bases, J lost 0 bases, and 6 bases lay in between. The CDR3 loop reads CASSSSSYEQYF. CDR3 coding DNA: TGTGCCAGCAGCTCAAGCTCCTACGAGCAGTACTTC.

The chain recombines TRBV6-6 with TRBJ1-1; no reliable D call. Looked up from germline, CDR1 is MNHNY and CDR2 is SVGAGI (reference sequence). V was shortened by 0 bases and J by 5 bases, with 13 bases between the two germline ends. This CDR3 has 15 amino acids. The CDR3 region is CASSYSQRGGTEAFF. CDR3 coding DNA: TGTGCCAGCAGTTACTCACAACGGGGAGGAACTGAAGCTTTCTTT.

This clone was detected only a few times. The chain joins TRBV5-6 to TRBJ2-5; the D is unclear. Germline V gene sequence: CDR1 SGHDT, CDR2 YYEEEE. Trimming removed 2 bases from V and 2 bases from J, with 10 bases in between. The length of the CDR3 is 14 residues. CDR3 loop: CASSFGSGQETQYF. The DNA for the CDR3 is TGTGCCAGCAGCTTTGGGTCAGGTCAAGAGACCCAGTACTTC.

The chain links TRBV4-1 to TRBJ2-1; 11 nucleotides match TRBD2. V was clipped by 0 bases and J by 7 bases; unmatched bases: 8. CDR1 and CDR2 from the germline V gene are MGHRA and YSYEKL. This CDR3 comprises 17 residues. CDR3 residues: CASSQDELAGVGNEQFF. CDR3 in DNA: TGCGCCAGCAGCCAAGATGAACTAGCGGGAGTGGGGAATGAGCAGTTCTTC.

This clone was seen a handful of times. This chain joins TRBV14 and TRBJ2-7; D remains unclear. Germline V gene sequence: CDR1 SGHDN, CDR2 FVKESK. CDR3 length: 15 amino acids. V was clipped by 6 bases and J by 1 base, with 16 bases between them. The CDR3 DNA follows: TGTGCCAGCAGTCCCACCGTGGCAATGTCCTACGAGCAGTACTTC. It is translated as CASSPTVAMSYEQYF.

The CDR3 sequence: CASSGGESLYGYTF. As DNA, the CDR3 is TGTGCCAGCAGCGGGGGGGAAAGCCTCTATGGCTACACCTTC. V and J are TRBV9 and TRBJ1-2; maybe TRBD1 (5 bases). V gave up 3 bases and J gave up 4 bases, with 13 bases separating them. Germline V gene data show CDR1 as SGDLS and CDR2 as YYNGEE. The CDR3 sequence is 14 residues long.

This chain joins TRBV20-1 and TRBJ2-7; D may be TRBD2 (5 bases). CDR1 is DFQATT and CDR2 is SNEGSKA in the germline V gene (reference sequence). The V gene lost 3 bases and the J gene lost 4 bases, with 7 bases spanning the gap. The CDR3 is 11 residues long. This chain's CDR3 is CSASGKYEQYF. CDR3 nucleotides: TGCAGTGCTAGCGGGAAGTACGAGCAGTACTTC.

This CDR3 reads CASSLGRRGDTQYF. The CDR3 DNA sequence: TGCGCCAGCAGCTTGGGGCGGCGGGGAGATACGCAGTATTTT. The rearrangement joins TRBV5-1 to TRBJ2-3, with D possibly matching TRBD2 (6 bases). The CDR3 runs 14 residues. The V end was cut by 0 bases, the J end by 5 bases, with 10 bases between. Germline lookup yields CDR1 SGHRS and CDR2 YFSETQ.

This clone appeared once. V is TRBV6-1 and J is TRBJ2-6, with 9 bases that match TRBD2. With 2 bases clipped from V and 3 bases from J, the junction kept 2 bases outside the gene matches. Germline V lookup: CDR1 MNHNS, CDR2 SASEGT. This CDR3 region has 16 residues. The CDR3 spells CASSEFSGSGANVLTF. As DNA, the CDR3 is TGTGCCAGCAGTGAATTTAGCGGGAGTGGGGCCAACGTCCTGACTTTC.

By share of the sample, this clone is medium-sized. The rearrangement joins TRBV21-1 to TRBJ1-2. TRBV21-1 is reported as a pseudogene. This CDR3 is 16 amino acids long. For the CDR3, the DNA is TGTGCCAGCAGCGCCCCCCCGGGCAGAGGGCATCATGGCTACACCTTC. Protein product: CASSAPPGRGHHGYTF.

V is TRBV6-5 and J is TRBJ1-6; perhaps TRBD1 as D (5 bases). Looked up from germline, CDR1 is MNHEY and CDR2 is SVGAGI. CDR3 length equals 13 residues. V was cut by 6 bases and J by 9 bases, with 12 bases left in between. Here the CDR3 DNA reads TGTGCCAGCAGAATCAGGGAAATTTCACCCCTCCACTTT. Translated: CASRIREISPLHF.

The chain carries TRBV7-2 and TRBJ2-5, with TRBD2 matching over 7 bases. Per germline, CDR1 SGHTA and CDR2 FQGNSA. V was clipped by 1 base and J by 5 bases; unmatched bases: 4. The CDR3 has 14 residues. The CDR3 region is CASSLGGGFETQYF. CDR3 sequence (DNA): TGTGCCAGCAGCTTAGGGGGGGGGTTCGAGACCCAGTACTTC. Using reference TRBV7-2 and TRBJ2-5 for the parts outside the CDR3, the full variable domain is GAGVSQSPSNKVTEKGKDVELRCDPISGHTALYWYRQSLGQGLEFLIYFQGNSAPDKSGLPSDRFSAERTGGSVSTLTIQRTQQEDSAVYLCASSLGGGFETQYFGPGTRLLVL.

This chain connects TRBV13 to TRBJ2-5; 14 bases match TRBD2. This CDR3 comprises 17 residues. Trimming at V came to 5 bases and at J to 3 bases, leaving 8 bases not matched to a gene. Germline CDR1 and CDR2: PRHDT and FYEKMQ (reference sequence). The CDR3 nucleotides are TGTGCCAGCAGCCCGGGACTAGCGGGAGTGGGGGAAGAGACCCAGTACTTC. This gives the protein CASSPGLAGVGEETQYF. The whole variable domain, remainder taken from reference TRBV13 and TRBJ2-5, is AAGVIQSPRHLIKEKRETATLKCYPIPRHDTVYWYQQGPGQDPQFLISFYEKMQSDKGSIPDRFSAQQFSDYHSELNMSSLELGDSALYFCASSPGLAGVGEETQYFGPGTRLLVL.

As concerns this clone: The same CDR3 arises from other DNA sequences in this sample as well. The chain joins TRBV7-9 to TRBJ1-1, with 7 nucleotides matching TRBD1. This CDR3 comprises 14 residues. Looked up from germline, CDR1 is SEHNR and CDR2 is FQNEAQ (reference sequence). V dropped 3 bases and J dropped 1; count of bases not matched to a gene: 2. The CDR3 DNA follows: TGTGCCAGCAGCTTCCAGGGGGGGAACACTGAAGCTTTCTTT. This gives the protein CASSFQGGNTEAFF.

The CDR3 nucleotides are TGTGCCAGCAGCCCGATCGCAGACGGAGGTGAAGCTTTCTTT. Translating gives CASSPIADGGEAFF. This chain uses TRBV7-9 with TRBJ1-1; the D is unclear. Trimming took 5 bases from V and 7 from J, leaving 17 bases between them. This CDR3 spans 14 amino acids. Germline assignment: CDR1 SEHNR and CDR2 FQNEAQ (reference sequence).

This rearrangement joins TRBV7-3 to TRBJ1-6, with 7 bases identical to TRBD1. The CDR3 has 14 amino acids. Trimming cost V 5 bases and J 7 bases; bases outside gene matches: 5. Germline assignment: CDR1 SGHTA and CDR2 FQGTGA. The DNA for the CDR3 is TGTGCCAGCAGCAGGACAGGAAGCAATTCACCCCTCCACTTT. Translating gives CASSRTGSNSPLHF. Complete variable domain (other parts from reference TRBV7-3 and TRBJ1-6): GAGVSQTPSNKVTEKGKYVELRCDPISGHTALYWYRQSLGQGPEFLIYFQGTGAADDSGLPNDRFFAVRPEGSVSTLKIQRTERGDSAVYLCASSRTGSNSPLHFGNGTRLTVT.

The CDR3 DNA sequence: TGTGCCAGCAGCTCGACGGGAGCGGGAGGGTTCTACAATGAGCAGTTCTTC. Translating gives CASSSTGAGGFYNEQFF. The rearrangement links TRBV7-9 to TRBJ2-1; 10 bases are shared with TRBD2. This CDR3 comprises 17 residues. V shed 4 bases and J 3 bases; nucleotides not matched to a gene: 9. Germline V gene data show CDR1 as SEHNR and CDR2 as FQNEAQ (reference sequence).

The J gene is TRBJ1-2, the V gene TRBV9; D unclear. The germline V gene has CDR1 SGDLS and CDR2 YYNGEE. Trimming cost V 0 bases and J 4 bases, with 10 bases left between them. The CDR3 runs to 14 residues. The CDR3 region is CASSVGTAGYGYTF. The CDR3 bases are TGTGCCAGCAGCGTAGGAACAGCGGGCTATGGCTACACCTTC. Full variable domain (outside the CDR3, taken from reference TRBV9 and TRBJ1-2): DSGVTQTPKHLITATGQRVTLRCSPRSGDLSVYWYQQSLDQGLQFLIQYYNGEERAKGNILERFSAQQFPDLHSELNLSSLELGDSALYFCASSVGTAGYGYTFGSGTRLTVV.

The J gene is TRBJ2-3, the V gene TRBV18, with 8 bases that match TRBD2. Germline CDR1 and CDR2: KGHSH and LQKENI. CDR3 size: 15 residues. V gave up 0 bases and J gave up 4 bases; unmatched junction bases: 3. The CDR3 DNA sequence: TGTGCCAGCTCACCACCGGGACTAGGAGCAGATACGCAGTATTTT. It yields the protein CASSPPGLGADTQYF.

CDR3 DNA sequence: TGTGCCAGCAGTTTTGGATCACCCCTCCACTTT. It is translated as CASSFGSPLHF. The chain has TRBV28 and TRBJ1-6; no reliable D call. V was clipped by 3 bases and J by 10 bases, with 4 bases between them. The CDR3 totals 11 residues. From germline, CDR1 is MDHEN and CDR2 SYDVKM.

The table lists this clone with a few counts. The V and J genes are TRBV28 and TRBJ1-5; TRBD1 agrees at 8 bases. Germline CDR1 MDHEN, CDR2 SYDVKM. The junction had 7 bases not matched to a gene; V was cut back by 7 bases and J by 5 bases. This CDR3 spans 14 amino acids. This CDR3 is CASKSTGGHQPQHF. CDR3 bases: TGTGCCAGCAAGAGTACAGGGGGTCATCAGCCCCAGCATTTT.

The chain employs TRBV30 and TRBJ1-1; 7 bases fit TRBD1. This CDR3 contains 14 residues. The V gene's germline CDR1 is GTSNPN and CDR2 SVGIG (reference sequence). The V and J ends lost 4 bases and 4 bases, in that order; junction bases with no gene match: 9. This chain's CDR3 is CAWIPGQGGTEAFF. CDR3 nucleotides: TGTGCCTGGATTCCGGGGCAGGGGGGCACTGAAGCTTTCTTT. Full variable domain (remainder filled in from reference TRBV30 and TRBJ1-1): SQTIHQWPATLVQPVGSPLSLECTVEGTSNPNLYWYRQAAGRGLQLLFYSVGIGQISSEVPQNLSASRPQDRQFILSSKKLLLSDSGFYLCAWIPGQGGTEAFFGQGTRLTVV.

The chain has TRBV25-1 and TRBJ1-6; maybe TRBD1 (5 bases). The CDR3 totals 15 residues. The germline V and J ends were trimmed by 7 bases and 8 bases, with 18 bases remaining between them. The germline V gene encodes CDR1 MGHDK and CDR2 SYGVNS. CDR3 protein: CASTGLGQGDSPLHF. As DNA, the CDR3 is TGTGCCAGCACGGGCCTAGGTCAGGGTGATTCACCCCTCCACTTT.

The CDR3 DNA follows: TGTGCCAGTAGCCTACAGGGGGCTGTCCCCTACGAGCAGTACTTC. Translation gives CASSLQGAVPYEQYF. The rearrangement uses TRBV19 and TRBJ2-7, with 9 bases identical to TRBD1. Germline-derived CDR1 and CDR2 are LNHDA and SQIVND (reference sequence). The CDR3 loop spans 15 amino acids. With V trimmed by 6 bases and J by 2 bases, 8 bases remained unmatched.